This T cell receptor (beta chain) is drawn from a study of blood T cell repertoires in COVID-19. This table comes from immunoSEQ multiplex PCR, and its TCRdb copy is limited to in-frame clones, with some not included. The data show about 250,000 clones, 83% seen once. There are 16 residues in the CDR3. Germline V gene lookup returns CDR1 MNHEY and CDR2 SMNVEV (reference sequence). After removal of 7 bases from V and 10 bases from J, the junction contained 12 bases not matched to a gene. The clonotype originates from a human donor in a cohort sampled during active COVID-19. Specimen: peripheral blood. The rearrangement joins TRBV27 to TRBJ1-6; 11 bases align to TRBD1. The CDR3, as DNA: TGTGCCAGCACTCTTAAGGGACAGGGGGAGGGATCACCCCTCCACTTT. Amino acid sequence: CASTLKGQGEGSPLHF.